Below, 2 T cell receptor beta chains from the same sample are listed, as sequenced in a study of blood T cell repertoires in COVID-19. The assay was immunoSEQ multiplex PCR, and TCRdb's table has in-frame clones only and misses some. The sample yields about 130,000 clones, around 81% seen once. The sequenced material came from peripheral blood. The receptors derive from a human donor in a cohort sampled during active COVID-19.

This chain joins TRBV6-5 and TRBJ2-7; 7 bases are shared with TRBD1. J lost 2 bases, V lost 6 bases, and 7 bases had no gene match. This CDR3 region has 14 residues. Germline V gene sequence: CDR1 MNHEY, CDR2 SVGAGI. The CDR3 loop is CASRADRVPYEQYF. The CDR3 nucleotides are TGTGCCAGCAGGGCAGACAGGGTCCCCTACGAGCAGTACTTC.

The rearrangement links TRBV6-6 to TRBJ1-2; no reliable D call. Deletions cut 2 bases from V and 2 bases from J, with 12 bases between. Germline assignment: CDR1 MNHNY and CDR2 SVGAGI (reference sequence). The CDR3 has 15 residues. The chain's CDR3 is CASSYPSVVNYGYTF. The DNA of the CDR3 is TGTGCCAGCAGTTACCCGAGTGTGGTCAACTATGGCTACACCTTC.